This TCR beta chain was found in a study of blood T cell repertoires in COVID-19 (dated by TCRdb to about 2020). Broadly, across the study: The collaborator samples originated in the United States, Italy and Spain and spanned the acute and convalescent phases of COVID-19. Where HLA class I and class II types were available, the types were taken from metadata supplied by the sample provider, not from assay-based typing. The prospective study material was composed of cDNA or gDNA derived from T cells, B-cell-depleted T cells, or PBMCs. The samples were drawn from the first 160 participants of the ongoing ImmuneRACE study and from about 1,200 subjects provided by 6 global collaborators. The dataset comprised deeply sampled blood TCRbeta repertoires from subjects exposed to, actively infected with, or recovered from COVID-19. A de-identified subject ID, COVID-19 status, age in years and sex were almost always included in the sample metadata. The repertoires were released in a freely available public database meant as a resource for research on the immune response to SARS-CoV-2.

Comment on this clone: Its antigen remains undetermined. The sample holds no much larger clone one base away, and base qualities are not on file.

The collaborating institutions used their own protocols to collect whole blood in K2EDTA tubes. For TCRbeta analysis, collaborators shipped samples in one of three forms: frozen whole blood, isolated PBMCs, or DNA extracted from either of those sample types. Trimmed from V: 1 base; trimmed from J: 3 bases; junction bases lacking a gene match: 6. Spanning cysteine to phenylalanine, the CDR3 consists of 15 amino acids. Only the CDR3 part of the read is kept: 45 bases, read in frame from the first base. CDR1 and CDR2 are read off the germline V gene as MNHEY and SVGEGT. The paper's findings and limits, for the study overall: Clinical and demographic metadata were provided uncurated, with the amount varying by source and participant.

TCRbeta CDR3 regions were amplified from genomic DNA by means of the immunoSEQ Assay, a bias-controlled multiplex PCR. The original pipeline was this. The number of nucleated cells in each sample was estimated from the amplification of reference gene primers within the assay. To quantify the absolute abundance of each unique TCRbeta CDR3 rearrangement, sequence reads were collapsed and filtered. For each sample, productive Simpson clonality was calculated by taking the square root of Simpson's diversity index across productive rearrangements. The table comes from immuneACCESS by way of TCRdb, which keeps in-frame sequences with V and J called. Part of the clones is missing from these tables; in studies checked, under half for an unresolved V gene and the rest for unknown reasons. The D gene and trimming were derived from the DNA, and the V and J assignments and clone size from that table. In all, the sample holds 100,000 to 150,000 clones, and 85% to 90% of those were seen once. The ten largest clones represent approximately 30% of the sample.

Recombination connected TRBV6-2 or TRBV6-3 to TRBJ2-7; TRBD1 agrees with 7 junctional bases. Sequencing was done on a sample of peripheral blood. The receptor's source is a woman aged 80 or older with acute or convalescent COVID-19. The CDR3: CASSYLTGRNYEQYF. The base sequence is TGTGCCAGCAGTTACTTGACAGGGAGAAACTACGAGCAGTACTTC.